Listed below are T cell receptor beta chains from one sample, sequenced in a study of T cells in Graves' hyperthyroidism and ophthalmopathy. One entry per CDR3 protein, called by TCRdb with MiXCR from the multiplex PCR reads. The table records hundreds of thousands of distinct CDR3 sequences, about 14% of them present only once. Sequenced sample: blood. These receptor sequences come from a woman aged 40 to 55 with Graves' ophthalmopathy. The CDR3 runs from the conserved cysteine through the conserved F or W. Each record gives: V gene, clone size, J gene, D gene, CDR3 protein, CDR3 DNA. The D gene is left open where the match is weak. Only some rows state a clone size, as once, few, many or a class for expanded clones.

v_gene: TRBV20-1
abundance: many
j_gene: TRBJ1-2
d_gene: NA
CDR3aa: CSAAGQSSGYTF
CDR3nt: TGCAGTGCCGCCGGACAGTCTTCTGGCTACACCTTC

v_gene: TRBV7-2
abundance: many
j_gene: TRBJ2-7
d_gene: NA
CDR3aa: CASSFRAVGEQYF
CDR3nt: TGTGCCAGCAGCTTCCGGGCGGTCGGCGAGCAGTACTTC

v_gene: TRBV4-1
abundance: many
j_gene: TRBJ2-7
d_gene: NA
CDR3aa: CASSQTASTIYEQYF
CDR3nt: TGCGCCAGCAGCCAAACGGCGTCTACCATCTACGAGCAGTACTTC

v_gene: TRBV15
abundance: few
j_gene: TRBJ2-3
d_gene: NA
CDR3aa: CATSRDLGADTQYF
CDR3nt: TGTGCCACCAGCAGAGATCTAGGAGCAGATACGCAGTATTTT

v_gene: TRBV12-3/TRBV12-4
abundance: NA
j_gene: TRBJ1-1
d_gene: NA
CDR3aa: CASGRRNTEAFF
CDR3nt: TGTGCCAGCGGTCGTAGGAACACTGAAGCTTTCTTT

v_gene: TRBV5-4
abundance: many
j_gene: TRBJ2-7
d_gene: TRBD2
CDR3aa: CASSLAPNLAGGKDEQYF
CDR3nt: TGTGCCAGCAGCTTGGCCCCGAACCTAGCGGGAGGGAAAGACGAGCAGTACTTC

v_gene: TRBV5-1
abundance: many
j_gene: TRBJ2-2
d_gene: NA
CDR3aa: CASSFGDTNTGELFF
CDR3nt: TGTGCCAGCAGTTTTGGTGATACGAACACCGGGGAGCTGTTTTTT

v_gene: TRBV29-1
abundance: many
j_gene: TRBJ2-7
d_gene: TRBD2
CDR3aa: CSVKRDPYEQYF
CDR3nt: TGCAGCGTTAAGCGGGACCCCTACGAGCAGTACTTC

v_gene: TRBV12-3/TRBV12-4
abundance: many
j_gene: TRBJ2-7
d_gene: NA
CDR3aa: CASSQQGRGSEQYF
CDR3nt: TGTGCCAGCAGCCAACAGGGAAGGGGGTCCGAGCAGTACTTC

v_gene: TRBV30
abundance: many
j_gene: TRBJ2-2
d_gene: NA
CDR3aa: CAWRPGHDTGELFF
CDR3nt: TGTGCCTGGAGACCGGGACACGACACCGGGGAGCTGTTTTTT

v_gene: TRBV6-1
abundance: many
j_gene: TRBJ1-3
d_gene: NA
CDR3aa: CASRTGLDGNTIYF
CDR3nt: TGTGCCAGCAGGACAGGTCTCGATGGAAACACCATATATTTT

v_gene: TRBV7-8
abundance: many
j_gene: TRBJ2-7
d_gene: TRBD2
CDR3aa: CASSLGRLAGGEQYF
CDR3nt: TGTGCCAGCAGCTTAGGGAGACTAGCGGGAGGTGAGCAGTACTTC

v_gene: TRBV9
abundance: few
j_gene: TRBJ2-7
d_gene: TRBD1
CDR3aa: CASSETGGAGYEQYF
CDR3nt: TGTGCCAGCAGCGAGACAGGGGGCGCGGGCTACGAGCAGTACTTC

v_gene: TRBV30
abundance: many
j_gene: TRBJ2-7
d_gene: NA
CDR3aa: CAWGRGYEQYF
CDR3nt: TGTGCCTGGGGAAGGGGCTACGAGCAGTACTTC

v_gene: TRBV20-1
abundance: many
j_gene: TRBJ1-5
d_gene: NA
CDR3aa: CSVARADINQPQHF
CDR3nt: TGCAGTGTCGCCCGGGCAGACATCAATCAGCCCCAGCATTTT

v_gene: TRBV30
abundance: many
j_gene: TRBJ1-2
d_gene: NA
CDR3aa: CAWSSLGTDGYTF
CDR3nt: NA

v_gene: TRBV6-2/TRBV6-3
abundance: many
j_gene: TRBJ2-7
d_gene: NA
CDR3aa: CASWDTTREQYF
CDR3nt: TGTGCCAGCTGGGATACTACTCGCGAGCAGTACTTC

v_gene: TRBV5-1
abundance: NA
j_gene: TRBJ1-3
d_gene: TRBD1
CDR3aa: CASSLAPTGGGNTIYF
CDR3nt: TGCGCCAGCAGCTTGGCTCCCACAGGGGGGGGAAACACCATATATTTT

v_gene: TRBV14
abundance: many
j_gene: TRBJ1-2
d_gene: NA
CDR3aa: CASSQGVQRGDYGYTF
CDR3nt: TGTGCCAGCAGCCAAGGAGTACAGCGGGGGGACTATGGCTACACCTTC

v_gene: TRBV12-3/TRBV12-4
abundance: many
j_gene: TRBJ1-2
d_gene: NA
CDR3aa: CASSLLRAGNYGYTF
CDR3nt: TGTGCCAGCAGTTTATTAAGGGCAGGGAACTATGGCTACACCTTC

v_gene: TRBV2
abundance: NA
j_gene: TRBJ1-5
d_gene: NA
CDR3aa: CASRATGRNQPQHF
CDR3nt: TGTGCCAGCAGGGCAACCGGGCGGAATCAGCCCCAGCATTTT

v_gene: TRBV5-1
abundance: NA
j_gene: TRBJ1-1
d_gene: TRBD1
CDR3aa: CASRDRPTQNTEAFF
CDR3nt: TGCGCCAGCCGGGACAGGCCAACTCAGAACACTGAAGCTTTCTTT

v_gene: TRBV25-1
abundance: NA
j_gene: TRBJ1-2
d_gene: NA
CDR3aa: CASSDPHRVGNYGYTF
CDR3nt: TGTGCCAGCAGTGACCCACACAGGGTAGGGAACTATGGCTACACCTTC

v_gene: TRBV5-1
abundance: many
j_gene: TRBJ1-3
d_gene: NA
CDR3aa: CASSLPQSSGNTIYF
CDR3nt: TGCGCCAGCAGCTTGCCACAGAGCTCTGGAAACACCATATATTTT

v_gene: TRBV13
abundance: many
j_gene: TRBJ2-2
d_gene: NA
CDR3aa: CASSLKGNTGELFF
CDR3nt: TGTGCCAGCAGCTTAAAGGGCAACACCGGGGAGCTGTTTTTT

v_gene: TRBV30
abundance: many
j_gene: TRBJ2-7
d_gene: NA
CDR3aa: CAWMGHSALYEQYF
CDR3nt: TGTGCCTGGATGGGACACTCTGCCCTCTACGAGCAGTACTTC

v_gene: TRBV6-5
abundance: many
j_gene: TRBJ1-1
d_gene: NA
CDR3aa: CASSSPDRSPSF
CDR3nt: TGTGCCAGCAGTTCCCCGGACAGATCACCCTCGTTT

v_gene: TRBV12-3/TRBV12-4
abundance: many
j_gene: TRBJ2-7
d_gene: NA
CDR3aa: CASSSGSHYEQYF
CDR3nt: TGTGCCAGCAGCTCCGGGAGTCACTACGAGCAGTACTTC

v_gene: TRBV11-1
abundance: few
j_gene: TRBJ2-2
d_gene: NA
CDR3aa: CASKKDPNTGELFF
CDR3nt: TGTGCCAGCAAAAAGGACCCAAACACCGGGGAGCTGTTTTTT

v_gene: TRBV5-1
abundance: many
j_gene: TRBJ2-7
d_gene: TRBD1
CDR3aa: CASSYPRAGGSYEQYF
CDR3nt: TGCGCCAGCAGCTACCCGCGGGCAGGGGGCTCCTACGAGCAGTACTTC

v_gene: TRBV14
abundance: few
j_gene: TRBJ2-2
d_gene: NA
CDR3aa: CASSQNPGDLNTGELFF
CDR3nt: TGTGCCAGCAGCCAAAACCCAGGGGACTTGAACACCGGGGAGCTGTTTTTT

v_gene: TRBV19
abundance: many
j_gene: TRBJ2-7
d_gene: NA
CDR3aa: CASGGNPYEQYF
CDR3nt: TGTGCCAGTGGAGGGAACCCCTACGAGCAGTACTTC

v_gene: TRBV29-1
abundance: many
j_gene: TRBJ1-1
d_gene: NA
CDR3aa: CSVEDVRQGAEAFF
CDR3nt: TGCAGCGTTGAAGATGTCAGGCAGGGAGCTGAAGCTTTCTTT

v_gene: TRBV4-2
abundance: NA
j_gene: TRBJ1-1
d_gene: NA
CDR3aa: CASSQDRGGTEAFF
CDR3nt: TGTGCCAGCAGCCAAGATCGGGGGGGCACTGAAGCTTTCTTT

v_gene: TRBV2
abundance: many
j_gene: TRBJ1-1
d_gene: NA
CDR3aa: CASSEGQGSWTEAFF
CDR3nt: TGTGCCAGCAGTGAAGGGCAGGGCTCCTGGACTGAAGCTTTCTTT